This T cell receptor (beta chain) was recovered during a study of blood T cell repertoires in COVID-19. Study as a whole: Samples of COVID-19 (acute and convalescent) were obtained from the United States, Italy and Spain. PBMCs, B-cell-depleted T cells, or T cells were the source of the cDNA or gDNA that made up the material.

The CDR3 length is 13 residues. Germline values: CDR1 WNHNN, CDR2 SYGVQD (reference sequence). The V and J ends lost 6 bases and 7 bases respectively, with 15 bases between them. The Seattle site enrolled patients during active infection and followed them longitudinally. Original handling: How many nucleated cells were present was estimated from reference gene primer amplification. Produced via immunoSEQ multiplex PCR; TCRdb's table is partial and in-frame only. The V and J calls and clone size are taken from that table; D and trimming were inferred from the DNA. This table has some 130,000 clones, about 89% appearing once.

The V and J genes are TRBV10-1 and TRBJ1-2; TRBD1 is a possible D gene (5 bases). This receptor was taken from a man in his 60s with COVID-19, enrolled during active disease. The specimen was peripheral blood. The CDR3 nucleotides read TGCGCCAGCAGCGACCAGGGAACGGGTGGCTACACCTTC. Translation: CASSDQGTGGYTF.